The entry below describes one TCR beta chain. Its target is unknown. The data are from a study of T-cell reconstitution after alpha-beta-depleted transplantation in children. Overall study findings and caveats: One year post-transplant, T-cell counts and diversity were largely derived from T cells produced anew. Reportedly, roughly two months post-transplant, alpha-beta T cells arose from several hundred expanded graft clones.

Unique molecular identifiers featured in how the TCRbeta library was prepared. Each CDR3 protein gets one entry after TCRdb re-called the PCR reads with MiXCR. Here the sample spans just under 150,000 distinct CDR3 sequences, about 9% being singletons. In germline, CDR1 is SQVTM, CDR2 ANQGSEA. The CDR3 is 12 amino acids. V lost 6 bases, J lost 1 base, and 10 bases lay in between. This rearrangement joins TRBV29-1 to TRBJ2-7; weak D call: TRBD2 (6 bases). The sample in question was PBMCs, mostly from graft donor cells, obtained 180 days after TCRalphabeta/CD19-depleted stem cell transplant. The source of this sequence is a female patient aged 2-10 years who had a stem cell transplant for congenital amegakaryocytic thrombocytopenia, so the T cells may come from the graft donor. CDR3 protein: CSVRDLSYEQYF. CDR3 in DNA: TGCAGCGTCCGGGACTTGTCCTACGAGCAGTACTTC.